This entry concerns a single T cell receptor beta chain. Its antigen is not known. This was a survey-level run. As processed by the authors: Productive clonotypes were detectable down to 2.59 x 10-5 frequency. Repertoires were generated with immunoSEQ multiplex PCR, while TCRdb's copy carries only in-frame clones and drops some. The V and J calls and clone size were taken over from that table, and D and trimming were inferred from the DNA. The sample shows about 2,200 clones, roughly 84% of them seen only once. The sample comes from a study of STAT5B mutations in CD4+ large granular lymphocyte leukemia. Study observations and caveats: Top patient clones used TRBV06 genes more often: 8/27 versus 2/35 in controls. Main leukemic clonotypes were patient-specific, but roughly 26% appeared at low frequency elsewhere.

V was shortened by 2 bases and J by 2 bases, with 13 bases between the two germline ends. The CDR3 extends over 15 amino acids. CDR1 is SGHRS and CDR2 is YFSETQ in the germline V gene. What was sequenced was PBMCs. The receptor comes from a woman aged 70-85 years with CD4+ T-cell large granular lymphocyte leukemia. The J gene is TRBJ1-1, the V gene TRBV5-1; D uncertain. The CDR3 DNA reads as TGCGCCAGCAGCTTTTTAGGCGGCAGAAACACTGAAGCTTTCTTT. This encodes CASSFLGGRNTEAFF.